This TCR beta chain was profiled in a study of spatial heterogeneity in lung cancer (dated by TCRdb to the late 2010s). As for the study more broadly: More beta-chain than alpha-chain transcripts were consistently detected, likely reflecting higher beta-chain transcript abundance. In the raw uncorrected reads, each unique combination of TCR and UMI appeared more than ten times on average. In non-small cell lung cancer, the study made a quantitative comparison of TCR alpha and beta repertoires among multiple tumor regions, matched nontumor lung and blood. TCR repertoire features were related to nonsynonymous mutation counts determined by whole-exome sequencing of tumor tissue. Both alpha and beta chains were TCR-sequenced in samples taken at surgery, namely 220 tumor regions, approximately 66 matched nontumor lung samples and 50 to 60 PBMC samples.

CDR1 and CDR2 are read off the germline V gene as SGHTA and FQGNSA. V is reduced by 2 bases and J by 1 base, leaving a spacing of 11 bases between them. Including cysteine and phenylalanine, the CDR3 has 15 amino acids. This entry keeps only the CDR3 DNA: 45 bases, framed from base 1. The sample's time point label, in plain terms: sample taken at primary tumor resection. TCR sequencing used whole RNA extracted from tumor and nontumor lung tissue, or from cryopreserved PBMC samples, without cell sorting. The donors were fewer than 90 patients from the lung TRACERx cohort who had early-stage, untreated non-small cell lung cancer. Only patients for whom sufficient RNA was available from at least two tumor regions were selected for TCR sequencing. General conclusions and limits of the study: Additional single-cell paired TCR alpha and beta sequencing was considered necessary to confirm, at a functional level, the hypothesis that regional TCRs recognize regional mutations. Ubiquitous expanded tumor TCRs were found in blood more often at tumor resection than at routine follow-up.

Library method: 5' RACE. Instrument on record: NextSeq 500. The TCR library protocol attached a unique molecular identifier to each TCR cDNA molecule to allow correction of PCR and sequencing errors. Per the authors' processing: Decombinator tools were used for TCR identification, UMI-based error correction and CDR3 extraction. Expanded TCRs were defined as those above a frequency of 2 per 1,000, corresponding to the top 1% of the tumor frequency distribution. Renyi diversity was computed with the R vegan package after each repertoire had been subsampled 100 times to 5,000 TCRs. To build CDR3 similarity networks, amino acid triplet string-kernel similarity was used, and CDR3s were connected when their pairwise similarity was above 0.82. Using fastp trimming at Q25 and MiXCR clonotype assembly, TCRdb reanalyzed the public sequencing data and kept in-frame beta chains. Records with the same CDR3 protein are collapsed into one entry carrying the most frequent genes and DNA. TCRdb, not the authors, supplied the V and J calls. Here the sample has about 38,000 distinct CDR3 sequences; 7.5% to 8% occur a single time. The ten largest clones add up to roughly 28% of the sample.

This clonotype was observed at least ten times. Its antigen has not been determined. No quality values exist for individual bases; no much larger clone is one base distant. This receptor was obtained from a male donor with early-stage non-small cell lung cancer. This specimen consisted of PBMCs, obtained at surgery. Recombination connected TRBV7-2 to TRBJ2-5; the D gene is perhaps TRBD1, on 5 matching bases. The nucleotide sequence reads as follows: TGTGCCAGCAGCTTACAGGGTATGGGCCAAGAGACCCAGTACTTC. Its protein reads: CASSLQGMGQETQYF.